The present T cell receptor (beta chain) was sequenced within a study of post-analysis software for immune sequencing data. Whole-study context: Patients had relapsing-remitting, secondary progressive or progressive-relapsing multiple sclerosis; some lacked subtype.

Libraries were made from TCR beta cDNA, and they carried unique molecular identifiers. Via MiXCR, TCRdb re-called the PCR reads, giving one row per CDR3 protein. This sample has about 820,000 distinct CDR3 sequences, with approximately 50% found just once. This clonotype appeared a few times. No antigen is known for it. Study-wide results and limits: There was significantly lower normalized Chao1 diversity in multiple sclerosis patients than in controls. Patients had higher frequencies than controls of roughly five TRBV segments, including TRBV5-6, TRBV5-1 and TRBV20-1.

The CDR3 loop spans 13 amino acids. Germline-derived CDR1 and CDR2 are SQVTM and ANQGSEA. Sequenced input: blood. The receptor comes from a girl aged 5-17 years with multiple sclerosis. The chain combines TRBV29-1 with TRBJ2-5, with D maybe TRBD1 (6 bases). The J call may be in error: the DNA end matches TRBJ2-4 better. DNA for the CDR3: TGCAGCGTTGAACCGGACAGTTCGGGCATTCAGTACTTC. It encodes CSVEPDSSGIQYF.